A single sample is the source of the 32 T cell receptor beta chains below, sequenced in a study of T cell changes during pregnancy in multiple sclerosis. Some clones are missing from TCRdb's copy, which holds only in-frame ones; the method was immunoSEQ multiplex PCR. The table records about 40,000 clones, around 94% of them present only once. Sequencing used peripheral blood, obtained in the third trimester of pregnancy. All receptors derive from a female donor with multiple sclerosis, enrolled in a pregnancy study.

This clone was observed a single time. Here the CDR3 omits its conserved ending phenylalanine or tryptophan, so a read error is the likely source. CDR3 coding DNA: TGTGCCAGCAGCGGCGCACAGGGCCATGGCTACACCCTC. This translates into CASSGAQGHGYTL. This rearrangement joins TRBV9 to TRBJ1-2; TRBD1 might be the D (6 bases). The V end was cut by 3 bases, the J end by 6 bases, with 12 bases between. Germline V gives CDR1 SGDLS, CDR2 YYNGEE. There are 13 residues in the CDR3.

CDR3 sequence (DNA): TGTGCCAGCAGTCCTCGGACAGCTCTTATTCCCCAGCATTTT. Translating gives CASSPRTALIPQHF. V and J are TRBV27 and TRBJ1-5; D is perhaps TRBD1 (6 bases). There are 14 residues in the CDR3. Germline assignment: CDR1 MNHEY and CDR2 SMNVEV (reference sequence). Trimming pared 5 bases from V and 10 bases from J, leaving 18 bases between.

The chain employs TRBV5-1 and TRBJ2-2; D unclear. The CDR3 length is 15 residues. Per germline, CDR1 SGHRS and CDR2 YFSETQ. V lost 1 base and J 0 bases, leaving 7 bases between the germline ends. In nucleotides, the CDR3 is TGCGCCAGCAGCTTGAACACCCCGAACACCGGGGAGCTGTTTTTT. Protein: CASSLNTPNTGELFF.

The V gene is TRBV28, the J gene TRBJ2-7; TRBD1 aligns across 7 bases. The CDR3 is made up of 13 amino acids. The germline CDR1 and CDR2 sequences are MDHEN and SYDVKM. Germline trimming cut 2 bases from V and 7 bases from J; bases unmatched to any gene: 5. The CDR3 loop reads CASSLNRGWEQYF. The CDR3 DNA reads TGTGCCAGCAGTTTAAACAGGGGCTGGGAGCAGTACTTC.

The rearrangement uses TRBV5-6 and TRBJ2-7; D is perhaps TRBD1 (5 bases). CDR1 and CDR2 from the germline V gene are SGHDT and YYEEEE. This CDR3 has 15 amino acids. V was clipped by 0 bases and J by 5 bases, with 15 bases between them. CDR3 nucleotides: TGTGCCAGCAGCTTGGGTGACAGTGGAGATAACGAGCAGTACTTC. Its protein product is CASSLGDSGDNEQYF. Combining the CDR3 with reference TRBV5-6 and TRBJ2-7 gives the whole variable domain DAGVTQSPTHLIKTRGQQVTLRCSPKSGHDTVSWYQQALGQGPQFIFQYYEEEERQRGNFPDRFSGHQFPNYSSELNVNALLLGDSALYLCASSLGDSGDNEQYFGPGTRLTVT.

This clone was counted once. CDR3 protein: CASSLARLTGDTEAFF. CDR3 nucleotides: TGCGCCAGCAGCTTGGCCCGTCTTACAGGTGACACTGAAGCTTTCTTT. The rearrangement joins TRBV5-1 to TRBJ1-1; D may be TRBD1 (5 bases). The ends were cut back, 0 bases at V and 3 bases at J, with 15 bases in the middle. Germline lookup yields CDR1 SGHRS and CDR2 YFSETQ. The CDR3 length is 16 residues.

V gene TRBV5-4 combines with J gene TRBJ2-3, with TRBD2 identical over 11 bases. This CDR3 region has 16 residues. Per the germline V gene, CDR1 is SGHNT and CDR2 is YYREEE (reference sequence). V lost 3 bases, J lost 4 bases, and 7 bases stayed unmatched. The DNA for the CDR3 is TGTGCCAGCAGCTCTCCTAGCGGGGGGCCGTCAGATACGCAGTATTTT. It specifies CASSSPSGGPSDTQYF.

The chain uses TRBV5-4 and TRBJ2-5; TRBD2 matches at 8 bases. The V gene end was trimmed by 6 bases and the J gene end by 1 base; junction bases not matched to a gene: 5. The CDR3 totals 14 residues. CDR1 and CDR2 from the germline V gene are SGHNT and YYREEE (reference sequence). The CDR3, as DNA: TGTGCCAGCAATAGAGCGGGAGTCCAAGAGACCCAGTACTTC. Residues: CASNRAGVQETQYF.

This chain joins TRBV28 and TRBJ1-4, with D possibly matching TRBD1 (6 bases). Trimming removed 6 bases at V and 5 bases at J, with 19 bases between. The CDR3 loop spans 16 amino acids. The germline CDR1 and CDR2 sequences are MDHEN and SYDVKM. The CDR3: CASSHHQGLGNEKLFF. CDR3 coding DNA: TGTGCCAGCAGCCATCATCAGGGGTTAGGGAATGAAAAACTGTTTTTT.

V is TRBV5-5 and J is TRBJ1-4; D is unresolved. CDR1 is SGHKS, CDR2 YYEKEE, per germline (reference sequence). The CDR3 covers 15 residues. Between the trimmed V and J ends, which lost 0 bases and 4 bases, there was a span of 10 bases. The CDR3, as DNA: TGTGCCAGCAGCTTGGCCGAGACTAATAATGAAAAACTGTTTTTT. This codes for CASSLAETNNEKLFF.

The chain couples TRBV5-1 to TRBJ2-2; a weak D match, TRBD1 (6 bases). In germline, CDR1 is SGHRS, CDR2 YFSETQ. CDR3 length equals 16 residues. The V end lost 0 bases, the J end lost 2 bases, and 11 bases lay between the germline ends. The DNA of the CDR3 is TGCGCCAGCAGCTTGGGTGACAGGACAAACACCGGGGAGCTGTTTTTT. Its protein product is CASSLGDRTNTGELFF.

Worth noting for this clone: Other DNA variants within this sample encode the same CDR3. The chain uses TRBV18 and TRBJ2-2; 8 positions match TRBD2. This CDR3 region has 15 residues. Germline CDR1 is KGHSH and CDR2 is LQKENI. With V trimmed by 6 bases and J by 2 bases, 5 bases remained unmatched. CDR3 bases: TGTGCCAGCTCCCCAAGCGGGAGAAACACCGGGGAGCTGTTTTTT. This codes for CASSPSGRNTGELFF.

This sequence joins TRBV5-1 and TRBJ1-3; a weak D match, TRBD1 (5 bases). The CDR3 runs to 15 residues. The germline V and J ends were trimmed by 5 bases and 0 bases, with 12 bases remaining between them. Germline lookup yields CDR1 SGHRS and CDR2 YFSETQ. CDR3 sequence reads: CASRRDPSSGNTIYF. DNA for the CDR3: TGCGCCAGCAGGCGGGACCCGAGCTCTGGAAACACCATATATTTT.

The chain recombines TRBV5-4 with TRBJ2-7, with 11 positions matching TRBD1. From germline, CDR1 is SGHNT and CDR2 YYREEE (reference sequence). Trimming at V came to 5 bases and at J to 6 bases, leaving 7 bases not matched to a gene. This CDR3 spans 14 amino acids. In DNA, the CDR3 is TGTGCCAGCAGTTACCGGGACAGGGGGTCCGAGCAGTACTTC. It translates to CASSYRDRGSEQYF.

V gene TRBV7-3 combines with J gene TRBJ2-5; D is unclear. V was pared by 5 bases and J by 5 bases, with 12 bases between. This CDR3 region has 13 residues. Germline loops: CDR1 SGHTA, CDR2 FQGTGA. CDR3 sequence (DNA): TGTGCCAGCAGCCTTAGCTTATGGGAGACCCAGTACTTC. The encoded protein is CASSLSLWETQYF. The whole variable domain, filled in from reference TRBV7-3 and TRBJ2-5, reads GAGVSQTPSNKVTEKGKYVELRCDPISGHTALYWYRQSLGQGPEFLIYFQGTGAADDSGLPNDRFFAVRPEGSVSTLKIQRTERGDSAVYLCASSLSLWETQYFGPGTRLLVL.

The chain combines TRBV6-6 with TRBJ2-7; 13 positions match TRBD2. This CDR3 has 16 amino acids. V shed 4 bases, J shed 4 bases, and the junction held 7 bases outside the gene matches. Germline lookup yields CDR1 MNHNY and CDR2 SVGAGI (reference sequence). The CDR3 spells CASSLGTSGVLYEQYF. The CDR3 nucleotides are TGTGCCAGCAGTTTAGGGACTAGCGGGGTTCTTTACGAGCAGTACTTC.

The V gene is TRBV5-6, the J gene TRBJ1-3; the match to TRBD1 covers 8 bases. Germline loops: CDR1 SGHDT, CDR2 YYEEEE. Trimming removed 6 bases from V and 3 bases from J; junction bases left unmatched: 8. The CDR3 sequence is 15 residues long. The CDR3 nucleotides read TGTGCCAGCACCCGGGACAGGTTGGGTGGAAACACCATATATTTT. It yields the protein CASTRDRLGGNTIYF.

The rearrangement links TRBV12-2 to TRBJ1-5; the D call TRBD1 from the table was never checked on the DNA. TRBV12-2 is described as a pseudogene. The CDR3 loop spans 18 amino acids. The CDR3 bases are TGTGCAAGTCGCTTAGTGGGAAACCGGGACAGGGGCAATCAGCCCCAGCATTTT. Translating it yields CASRLVGNRDRGNQPQHF.

The rearrangement uses TRBV6-1 and TRBJ2-7, with 11 bases that match TRBD1. The germline CDR1 and CDR2 sequences are MNHNS and SASEGT. This CDR3 has 13 amino acids. Trimming removed 6 bases from V and 5 bases from J; junction bases left unmatched: 3. As DNA, the CDR3 is TGTGCCAGCAGGGGACAGGGGGTCCACGAGCAGTACTTC. It codes for CASRGQGVHEQYF.

J is TRBJ2-3 and V is TRBV2; 10 bases are a match to TRBD2. This CDR3 is built from 16 residues. Germline values: CDR1 SNHLY, CDR2 FYNNEI. The V segment lost 5 bases and the J segment 4 bases; nucleotides outside the gene matches: 9. Here the CDR3 DNA reads TGTGCCAGCAGTCCATGGACTAGCGGCATCGCAGATACGCAGTATTTT. Residues: CASSPWTSGIADTQYF.

This sequence joins TRBV7-3 and TRBJ1-1, with 12 bases lining up with TRBD1. This CDR3 contains 17 residues. From germline, CDR1 is SGHTA and CDR2 FQGTGA. Germline trimming cut 5 bases from V and 4 bases from J; bases unmatched to any gene: 11. This CDR3 reads CASSRSGTGGVGTEAFF. CDR3 sequence (DNA): TGTGCCAGCAGCCGGTCTGGGACAGGGGGCGTAGGCACTGAAGCTTTCTTT. Looking up the rest from reference TRBV7-3 and TRBJ1-1 gives the full variable domain: GAGVSQTPSNKVTEKGKYVELRCDPISGHTALYWYRQSLGQGPEFLIYFQGTGAADDSGLPNDRFFAVRPEGSVSTLKIQRTERGDSAVYLCASSRSGTGGVGTEAFFGQGTRLTVV.

Concerning this clone: Other nucleotide sequences from this sample produce the same CDR3. V gene TRBV4-3 combines with J gene TRBJ2-5, with D perhaps matching TRBD2 (6 bases). Germline V lookup: CDR1 LGHNA, CDR2 YSLEER. The CDR3 is 18 amino acids. Trimming took 0 bases from V and 2 from J, leaving 19 bases between them. DNA for the CDR3: TGCGCCAGCAGCCAAGATCTTGGAGGGCCTGGTAGGCAAGAGACCCAGTACTTC. Translating gives CASSQDLGGPGRQETQYF.

The chain links TRBV5-8 to TRBJ1-6; 7 bases are shared with TRBD1. This CDR3 region has 14 residues. With V trimmed by 0 bases and J by 8 bases, 2 bases remained unmatched. The germline gives CDR1 SGHTS, CDR2 YDEGEE. For the CDR3, the DNA is TGTGCCAGCAGCTTGGGGCAGGGGGATTCACCCCTCCACTTT. As protein: CASSLGQGDSPLHF.

This clone showed up just once. The chain has TRBV6-4 and TRBJ1-6; no firm D call. The ends were cut back, 6 bases at V and 7 bases at J, with 13 bases in the middle. Germline loops: CDR1 MRHNA, CDR2 SNTAGT. CDR3 length: 14 amino acids. The CDR3 bases are TGTGCCAGCAGCCTCGGGAGGGAAAATTCACCCCTCCACTTT. It encodes CASSLGRENSPLHF.

J is TRBJ1-2 and V is TRBV6-1; 9 nucleotides agree with TRBD1. The germline V gene has CDR1 MNHNS and CDR2 SASEGT. CDR3 length: 15 amino acids. The trim removed 3 bases at V and 8 bases at J, leaving 10 bases unmatched. The CDR3 loop reads CASSEGTGRGRGYTF. CDR3 DNA: TGTGCCAGCAGTGAGGGGACAGGGAGAGGAAGGGGCTACACCTTC.

J is TRBJ1-1 and V is TRBV6-6; D gene ambiguous. The germline gives CDR1 MNHNY, CDR2 SVGAGI (reference sequence). The CDR3 is 11 amino acids. Trimming cost V 8 bases and J 4 bases, with 8 bases left between them. CDR3 in DNA: TGTGCCAGCCTCAGTTCCACTGAAGCTTTCTTT. It encodes CASLSSTEAFF.

The V call is TRBV29-1, the J call TRBJ1-1, with D uncertain. V dropped 7 bases and J dropped 1 base, with 13 bases sitting between them. Germline loops: CDR1 SQVTM, CDR2 ANQGSEA. CDR3 length equals 13 residues. CDR3: CSGTPQSNTEAFF. CDR3 bases: TGCAGCGGTACGCCTCAGTCGAACACTGAAGCTTTCTTT.

This chain links TRBV7-9 with TRBJ2-3; TRBD1 matches 9 bases. Germline loops: CDR1 SEHNR, CDR2 FQNEAQ (reference sequence). With 5 bases clipped from V and 10 bases from J, the junction kept 7 bases outside the gene matches. The CDR3 consists of 13 residues. DNA of the CDR3: TGTGCCAGCAGCGCGGACAGGGGCTTAGCGCAGTATTTT. Its translation is CASSADRGLAQYF. Filled out from reference TRBV7-9 and TRBJ2-3, the complete variable domain reads DTGVSQNPRHKITKRGQNVTFRCDPISEHNRLYWYRQTLGQGPEFLTYFQNEAQLEKSRLLSDRFSAERPKGSFSTLEIQRTEQGDSAMYLCASSADRGLAQYFGPGTRLTVL.

The chain is built from TRBV7-9 and TRBJ2-3; 16 bases align to TRBD2. Germline assignment: CDR1 SEHNR and CDR2 FQNEAQ (reference sequence). The CDR3 totals 17 residues. V lost 5 bases to trimming and J lost 3 bases; unmatched junction nucleotides: 5. The CDR3 region has the DNA TGTGCCAGCAGCGAGGGACTAGCGGGAGGGCCGACAGATACGCAGTATTTT. This gives the protein CASSEGLAGGPTDTQYF.

The CDR3 protein is CASSRGYYEQYF. In DNA form, the CDR3 reads TGTGCCAGCAGCCGGGGGTACTACGAGCAGTACTTC. This rearrangement joins TRBV6-5 to TRBJ2-7; a possible D gene is TRBD2 (6 bases). The V end was cut by 6 bases, the J end by 3 bases, with 9 bases between. This CDR3 is built from 12 residues. CDR1 MNHEY and CDR2 SVGAGI come from the germline V gene.

This chain uses TRBV7-9 with TRBJ1-2; no clear D gene. V was clipped by 3 bases and J by 3 bases, with 11 bases between them. The CDR3 is 14 residues long. CDR1 and CDR2 from the germline V gene are SEHNR and FQNEAQ (reference sequence). CDR3 DNA: TGTGCCAGCAGCTTCCCGTCAGGATACTATGGCTACACCTTC. It specifies CASSFPSGYYGYTF.

The J gene is TRBJ2-3, the V gene TRBV6-4, with TRBD2 matching 11 bases. CDR1 and CDR2 (germline): MRHNA, SNTAGT. V shed 4 bases and J 10 bases; nucleotides not matched to a gene: 7. CDR3 length: 14 amino acids. Here the CDR3 reads CASSVGLADMPQYF. CDR3 bases: TGTGCCAGCAGTGTGGGACTAGCGGATATGCCGCAGTATTTT.